Listed here are 29 T cell receptor beta chains from one sample, sequenced in a study of early T cells in non-severe SARS-CoV-2 infection. TCRdb called the 5' RACE reads again in MiXCR, with one record for every CDR3 protein. The repertoire consists of tens of thousands of distinct CDR3 sequences, with nearly 5% occurring once and the leading ten covering roughly 6.7%. The sequencing sample was made of whole blood. The receptors originated from an adult who was a healthcare worker with PCR-confirmed SARS-CoV-2 infection or an uninfected control (not recorded which).

This clonotype was recorded at least ten times. The chain links TRBV9 to TRBJ2-7; D is tentatively TRBD1 or TRBD2 (5 bases each). CDR3 length: 12 residues. Per the germline V gene, CDR1 is SGDLS and CDR2 is YYNGEE. V was shortened by 6 bases and J by 0 bases, with 7 bases between the two germline ends. The DNA for the CDR3 is TGTGCCAGCAAGGGGAGCTCCTACGAGCAGTACTTC. Translating it yields CASKGSSYEQYF.

This clonotype was counted ten times or more. The chain has TRBV28 and TRBJ1-1, with D unresolved. The V and J ends lost 8 bases and 1 base respectively, with 14 bases between them. This CDR3 comprises 14 residues. Germline V gives CDR1 MDHEN, CDR2 SYDVKM. DNA for the CDR3: TGTGCCAGCCGTAAGGTGGGCTGGAACACTGAAGCTTTCTTT. Its protein is CASRKVGWNTEAFF.

This clonotype has ten or more counts. V usage is TRBV18 and J usage is TRBJ2-6; D ambiguous. Per germline, CDR1 KGHSH and CDR2 LQKENI. Trimming cost V 4 bases and J 2 bases, with 9 bases left between them. CDR3 length: 15 residues. The CDR3 reads CASSQDRAGANVLTF. In DNA form, the CDR3 reads TGTGCCAGCTCACAGGATAGGGCTGGGGCCAACGTCCTGACTTTC. Together with reference TRBV18 and TRBJ2-6, the CDR3 gives the full variable domain: NAGVMQNPRHLVRRRGQEARLRCSPMKGHSHVYWYRQLPEEGLKFMVYLQKENIIDESGMPKERFSAEFPKEGPSILRIQQVVRGDSAAYFCASSQDRAGANVLTFGAGSRLTVL.

Many counts were recorded for this clonotype. The chain combines TRBV9 with TRBJ2-1; 10 bases line up with TRBD2. The germline V gene encodes CDR1 SGDLS and CDR2 YYNGEE. The CDR3 consists of 17 residues. V was clipped by 4 bases and J by 7 bases; unmatched bases: 14. The CDR3 bases are TGTGCCAGCAGCCCTCTCGGGAAGCGGGAGGGGGGGAATGAGCAGTTCTTC. Amino acids: CASSPLGKREGGNEQFF.

Ten or more counts support this clonotype. The genes are TRBV7-9 and TRBJ1-2, with D unresolved. The CDR3 is 16 amino acids. V lost 6 bases, J lost 3 bases, and 20 bases lay in between. The germline gives CDR1 SEHNR, CDR2 FQNEAQ (reference sequence). CDR3 DNA sequence: TGTGCCAGCAGAACCAAGGACGGACTCTTTGACTATGGCTACACCTTC. Amino acids: CASRTKDGLFDYGYTF.

The V gene is TRBV5-1, the J gene TRBJ1-1; a possible D gene is TRBD1 (5 bases). Looked up from germline, CDR1 is SGHRS and CDR2 is YFSETQ. CDR3 length: 14 amino acids. Trimming removed 0 bases at V and 4 bases at J, with 10 bases between. The CDR3 DNA follows: TGCGCCAGCAGCTTGGAGGCAGGGTCCACTGAAGCTTTCTTT. Encoded protein: CASSLEAGSTEAFF.

This clonotype was counted many times. V gene TRBV5-1 combines with J gene TRBJ2-1; 10 bases are a match to TRBD2. V lost 0 bases and J lost 0; bases outside the gene matches: 9. The CDR3 covers 19 residues. Germline V gene data show CDR1 as SGHRS and CDR2 as YFSETQ. The CDR3 nucleotides read TGCGCCAGCAGCTTGGCAGTTAGCGGGGGGCAGAGCTCCTACAATGAGCAGTTCTTC. Encoded protein: CASSLAVSGGQSSYNEQFF.

The V gene is TRBV11-2, the J gene TRBJ1-1; TRBD1 is a possible D gene (5 bases). This CDR3 is 16 amino acids long. V gave up 4 bases and J gave up 2 bases, with 17 bases separating them. Germline CDR1 is SGHAT and CDR2 is FQNNGV. CDR3 DNA sequence: TGTGCCAGCAGCTCCGCAGTGGGGGGGACCAACACTGAAGCTTTCTTT. Translating gives CASSSAVGGTNTEAFF. Full variable domain (missing parts from reference TRBV11-2 and TRBJ1-1): EAGVAQSPRYKIIEKRQSVAFWCNPISGHATLYWYQQILGQGPKLLIQFQNNGVVDDSQLPKDRFSAERLKGVDSTLKIQPAKLEDSAVYLCASSSAVGGTNTEAFFGQGTRLTVV.

This clonotype is medium-sized within its sample. The V gene is TRBV2, the J gene TRBJ2-2, with D tentatively TRBD1 (6 bases). The CDR3 consists of 13 residues. Trimming pared 4 bases from V and 7 bases from J, leaving 10 bases between. CDR1 and CDR2 (germline): SNHLY, FYNNEI. This CDR3 is CASSGQDGGELFF. In nucleotides, the CDR3 is TGTGCCAGCAGTGGACAGGACGGCGGGGAGCTGTTTTTT.

Many counts were recorded for this clonotype. This chain links TRBV12-3 or TRBV12-4 with TRBJ1-4; D is ambiguous. V lost 4 bases to trimming and J lost 10 bases, with 7 bases between them. This CDR3 has 11 amino acids. The CDR3 coding sequence is TGTGCCAGCAGTTCCCTTGGAAAACTGTTTTTT. Translating gives CASSSLGKLFF.

Only one count was recorded for this clonotype. The CDR3 region has the DNA TGTGCCAGCTCATACAGGGGGAGAACCAATCAGCCCCAGCATTTT. It codes for CASSYRGRTNQPQHF. This chain connects TRBV28 to TRBJ1-5; the match to TRBD1 covers 8 bases. The CDR3 loop spans 15 amino acids. From germline, CDR1 is MDHEN and CDR2 SYDVKM. Trimming took 8 bases from V and 3 from J; bases not matched to a gene: 9.

The sample holds many counts of this clonotype. The chain links TRBV20-1 to TRBJ2-5; D gene ambiguous. Germline CDR1 is DFQATT and CDR2 is SNEGSKA (reference sequence). The CDR3 covers 12 residues. The V and J ends lost 7 bases and 1 base respectively, with 10 bases between them. The DNA of the CDR3 is TGCAGTGTCAGATCACTCCAAGAGACCCAGTACTTC. It translates to CSVRSLQETQYF.

Ten or more counts support this clonotype. This rearrangement joins TRBV20-1 to TRBJ1-1; D may be TRBD1 (6 bases). CDR3 size: 14 residues. Germline loops: CDR1 DFQATT, CDR2 SNEGSKA (reference sequence). Trimming stripped 5 bases from V and 1 base from J, with 14 bases between. The CDR3, as DNA: TGCAGTGCTCCAAGGACAGTGAAGAACACTGAAGCTTTCTTT. Its protein product is CSAPRTVKNTEAFF.

This clonotype was observed at least ten times. The rearrangement uses TRBV9 and TRBJ2-5; 14 bases fit TRBD2. The CDR3 has 18 residues. V trimming: 3 bases; J trimming: 5 bases; junction bases outside the gene matches: 12. CDR1 and CDR2 (germline): SGDLS, YYNGEE. CDR3 sequence (DNA): TGTGCCAGCAGCGCCGGGACTAGCGGGAGTTGGGAGGGGGAGACCCAGTACTTC. Its protein product is CASSAGTSGSWEGETQYF.

This clonotype was picked up many times. The chain is built from TRBV20-1 and TRBJ1-2, with D unresolved. The length of the CDR3 is 14 residues. V was clipped by 2 bases and J by 1 base, with 11 bases between them. Germline lookup yields CDR1 DFQATT and CDR2 SNEGSKA (reference sequence). The CDR3 DNA is TGCAGTGCTAGACGGAGGGCCTTTAACTATGGCTACACCTTC. It specifies CSARRRAFNYGYTF.

This clonotype was seen many times. V usage is TRBV12-3 or TRBV12-4 and J usage is TRBJ1-1, with D tentatively TRBD1 (6 bases). The CDR3 loop spans 14 amino acids. Trimming shortened V by 7 bases and J by 4 bases, and 16 bases separated the two germline ends. Here the CDR3 reads CASTHRVGVTEAFF. The CDR3 DNA follows: TGTGCCAGCACCCACAGGGTTGGTGTCACTGAAGCTTTCTTT.

This clonotype came up many times. The CDR3 region has the DNA TGTGCCAGCAGTCGGCCAGGGCGCACAGATACGCAGTATTTT. Its protein is CASSRPGRTDTQYF. The genes are TRBV27 and TRBJ2-3, with D perhaps matching TRBD1 (5 bases). The V and J ends lost 5 bases and 1 base respectively, with 10 bases between them. The germline V gene has CDR1 MNHEY and CDR2 SMNVEV (reference sequence). The CDR3 has 14 amino acids.

This clonotype was seen only a few times. This chain joins TRBV7-9 and TRBJ2-7; D unresolved. In germline, CDR1 is SEHNR, CDR2 FQNEAQ (reference sequence). Trimming took 2 bases from V and 7 from J, leaving 9 bases between them. The CDR3 consists of 12 residues. The CDR3 bases are TGTGCCAGCAGCTTAAGGGCCCATGAGCAGTACTTC. Its translation: CASSLRAHEQYF.

In its sample, this clonotype was seen many times. The J gene is TRBJ2-7, the V gene TRBV20-1, with 10 bases matching TRBD2. This CDR3 has 15 residues. With V trimmed by 0 bases and J by 5 bases, 7 bases remained unmatched. Germline CDR1 and CDR2: DFQATT and SNEGSKA (reference sequence). The CDR3 is CSARDTSGDGNEQYF. In DNA form, the CDR3 reads TGCAGTGCTAGAGATACTAGCGGGGATGGAAACGAGCAGTACTTC.

Ten or more counts support this clonotype. The chain uses TRBV30 and TRBJ1-1, with D possibly matching TRBD1 (6 bases). The CDR3 sequence is 14 residues long. Germline values: CDR1 GTSNPN, CDR2 SVGIG (reference sequence). The V and J ends lost 0 bases and 5 bases respectively, with 13 bases between them. This CDR3 reads CAWSVRPQGTEAFF. DNA of the CDR3: TGTGCCTGGAGTGTACGCCCCCAGGGGACTGAAGCTTTCTTT.

In this sample, this clonotype turned up many times. This rearrangement joins TRBV6-1 to TRBJ2-1, with 7 bases identical to TRBD2. V lost 1 base to trimming and J lost 2 bases; unmatched junction nucleotides: 2. This CDR3 region has 15 residues. From germline, CDR1 is MNHNS and CDR2 SASEGT. As DNA, the CDR3 is TGTGCCAGCAGTGAAGGTCTAGCGGCCTACAATGAGCAGTTCTTC. Residues: CASSEGLAAYNEQFF.

This clonotype was detected ten times or more. This chain joins TRBV27 and TRBJ2-7, with 10 positions matching TRBD1. The trim removed 3 bases at V and 6 bases at J, leaving 5 bases unmatched. Germline assignment: CDR1 MNHEY and CDR2 SMNVEV (reference sequence). The CDR3 contains 14 residues. CDR3 amino acids: CASSFRQGAGEQYF. In DNA form, the CDR3 reads TGTGCCAGCAGTTTCAGACAGGGGGCCGGCGAGCAGTACTTC.

This clonotype occurred many times. V and J are TRBV28 and TRBJ1-6; 7 bases agree with TRBD1. The CDR3 length is 13 residues. From germline, CDR1 is MDHEN and CDR2 SYDVKM. The DNA for the CDR3 is TGTGCAGCAGGCAGGGGGATAAATTCACCCCTCCACTTT. It codes for CAAGRGINSPLHF.

The table lists this clonotype with many counts. The V gene is TRBV7-3, the J gene TRBJ2-3; 8 bases fit TRBD2. The germline V gene has CDR1 SGHTA and CDR2 FQGTGA. Trimming at V came to 3 bases and at J to 2 bases, leaving 7 bases not matched to a gene. This CDR3 spans 16 amino acids. The CDR3 sequence is CASSFLPGLDTDTQYF. The DNA of the CDR3 is TGTGCCAGCAGCTTCCTTCCGGGACTAGACACAGATACGCAGTATTTT.

Notes on this clonotype: It may be a read error: a sequence one base away is much more abundant. V usage is TRBV20-1 and J usage is TRBJ2-7; 9 bases fit TRBD2. From germline, CDR1 is DFQATT and CDR2 SNEGSKA (reference sequence). V was pared by 5 bases and J by 3 bases, with 14 bases of the junction left unmatched. The CDR3 runs 16 residues. The CDR3 loop is CSAWASGTHQVYEQYF. CDR3 nucleotide sequence: TGCAGTGCTTGGGCTAGCGGGACGCATCAGGTCTACGAGCAGTACTTC.

This clonotype was seen at least ten times. The CDR3 region is CSARAGGPSYNEQFF. The DNA of the CDR3 is TGCAGTGCTAGAGCGGGGGGTCCCAGCTACAATGAGCAGTTCTTC. This chain joins TRBV20-1 and TRBJ2-1; TRBD2 agrees at 7 bases. This CDR3 comprises 15 residues. Unmatched junction bases numbered 6, after V lost 1 base and J lost 3 bases. Germline CDR1 is DFQATT and CDR2 is SNEGSKA (reference sequence).

This clonotype was counted ten times or more. The V and J genes are TRBV3-1 and TRBJ1-3, with D unclear. V was shortened by 0 bases and J by 10 bases, with 13 bases between the two germline ends. The CDR3 has 14 residues. CDR1 LGHDT and CDR2 YNNKEL come from the germline V gene (reference sequence). The CDR3 coding sequence is TGTGCCAGCAGCCAAGAATACGGGTTAAGGACCATATATTTT. It translates to CASSQEYGLRTIYF.

This clonotype was seen many times. V gene TRBV5-1 combines with J gene TRBJ2-7; 7 nucleotides align to TRBD2. Trimming cost V 1 base and J 6 bases; bases outside gene matches: 7. This CDR3 comprises 14 residues. Germline assignment: CDR1 SGHRS and CDR2 YFSETQ. CDR3 DNA sequence: TGCGCCAGCAGCTTGACCGGGGGGTACGCCGAGCAGTACTTC. Residues: CASSLTGGYAEQYF.

This clonotype was seen many times. The V gene is TRBV6-1, the J gene TRBJ1-5; no clear D. V was trimmed by 6 bases and J by 3 bases, leaving 15 bases between them. Germline V gene data show CDR1 as MNHNS and CDR2 as SASEGT. CDR3 length equals 15 residues. The CDR3 DNA sequence: TGTGCCAGCAGCGTCACACGGGAGGCCAATCAGCCCCAGCATTTT. This gives the protein CASSVTREANQPQHF.